This entry lists 2 T cell receptor beta chains sequenced from one sample in a study of blood T cell repertoires in COVID-19. The repertoire was sequenced with immunoSEQ multiplex PCR; TCRdb's copy has only in-frame clones and lacks some. The sample lists approximately 52,000 clones, 65% to 90% occurring once. The sequencing input was peripheral blood. These receptor sequences come from a human donor in a cohort sampled during active COVID-19.

The chain uses TRBV6-5 and TRBJ1-5, with D perhaps matching TRBD1 (6 bases). The V end was cut by 4 bases, the J end by 1 base, with 11 bases between. This CDR3 region has 15 residues. The germline gives CDR1 MNHEY, CDR2 SVGAGI. Here the CDR3 reads CASSSYGQSNQPQHF. CDR3 DNA: TGTGCCAGCAGTTCCTACGGACAGAGCAATCAGCCCCAGCATTTT.

This rearrangement joins TRBV27 to TRBJ1-1, with 7 bases that match TRBD1. CDR1 MNHEY and CDR2 SMNVEV come from the germline V gene (reference sequence). The CDR3 has 15 amino acids. The ends lost 0 bases at V and 4 bases at J; junction bases unmatched: 5. The CDR3 bases are TGTGCCAGCAGTTTATCCCGACAGGGAGTCACTGAAGCTTTCTTT. It translates to CASSLSRQGVTEAFF.